This T cell receptor beta chain originates from a study of Graves' ophthalmopathy and Graves' hyperthyroidism. Details on this clonotype: Its antigen is unknown. A read error is possible here, since a much larger clone lies one base away.

RNA transcripts yielded amplified TCR beta CDR3 regions. Following a first-round RT-PCR that used HTBI primers, a second-round multiplex PCR was carried out. One entry per CDR3 protein results from TCRdb running MiXCR on the multiplex PCR reads. The sample holds 900,000 to 1,200,000 distinct CDR3 sequences, about 40% seen once. Study-level points and caveats: In blood, most expanded thyroid clonotypes above 0.001 frequency were also detected. A model built from 13 signatures distinguished ophthalmopathy from stable hyperthyroidism with about 90% sensitivity and about 77% specificity. Forecasting of ophthalmopathy progression by the model achieved about 71% sensitivity and 72% to 85% specificity.

The CDR3 sequence is 15 residues long. Per the germline V gene, CDR1 is SGHRS and CDR2 is YFSETQ. The sample comprised peripheral blood or thyroid tissue (not recorded which). The chain has TRBV5-1 and TRBJ2-7; the D gene could be TRBD1 or TRBD2 (6 bases each). The sequence was obtained from an adult man with Graves' hyperthyroidism. CDR3 amino acids: CASSPQGLSSYERYF. The CDR3 nucleotides read TGCGCCAGCAGCCCACAGGGACTGAGCTCCTACGAGCGGTACTTC.